This T cell receptor (beta chain) was identified in a study of blood T cell repertoires in COVID-19. Study information: The samples span acute and convalescent COVID-19 from the United States, Italy and Spain. Sources were T cells, B-cell-depleted T cells, or PBMCs; the material itself was cDNA or gDNA.

This CDR3 spans 18 amino acids. The germline V and J ends were trimmed by 0 bases and 0 bases, with 18 bases remaining between them. Germline V lookup: CDR1 MNHNS, CDR2 SASEGT. Original methodology: Amplification with reference gene primers provided the estimates of nucleated cell counts. Profiled with immunoSEQ multiplex PCR; TCRdb holds only in-frame clones, not every one. That table furnishes V, J and clone size, whereas the DNA furnished D and trimming. The repertoire has 280,000 or so clones, 88% of them found once; the top ten carry approximately 6.6%. The source material was peripheral blood. This TCR derives from a woman in her twenties or thirties who had recovered from COVID-19. The V call is TRBV6-1, the J call TRBJ2-7; D unclear. CDR3 nucleotide sequence: TGTGCCAGCAGTGAAGCGCCGCGGCGGCAGCAAAACTCCTACGAGCAGTACTTC. This gives the protein CASSEAPRRQQNSYEQYF.